This is a list of T cell receptor beta chains from one sample in a study of cytomegalovirus exposure and HLA in healthy donors. TCRdb's copy holds only in-frame clones and misses some; the assay was immunoSEQ multiplex PCR. Its listing shows 55,000 or so clones. Sequencing was carried out using PBMCs. Receptors originate from a woman in her twenties or thirties in good health and CMV-seropositive. Each CDR3 is given without its conserved first and last residue. The order of the fields is V gene, D gene, CDR3 protein. A D gene is named only where the DNA matches it firmly.

TRBV29-1	.	SAGSTATNEKLF
TRBV5-1	TRBD1	ASSSTGANGYT
TRBV2	.	ASSEGGARQPQH
TRBV4-1	.	ASSQRTLPGRPSSYNSPLH
TRBV2	TRBD2	ASSPLAGATDTQY
TRBV7-2	TRBD2	ASSLTSADSYEQY
TRBV11-3	TRBD1	ASSPSGQGDPEQY
TRBV10-3	.	AISDPDSGNTIY
TRBV18	TRBD1	ASSKDRVGPNTEAF
TRBV7-2	.	ASSLGLWALNTEAF
TRBV9	TRBD1	ASSIGQGPNN
TRBV2	.	ASSEGEYEQY
TRBV6-5	.	ASSPDGGSQPQH
TRBV27	.	ASSLLGASYEQY
TRBV4-1	TRBD2	ASSQGRASGLAKNIQY
TRBV6-1	TRBD1	ASSDPGQGAYEQY
TRBV7-2	.	ASSPRRSSYEQY
TRBV5-1	.	ASSSRGVTEAF
TRBV6-1	.	ASSRDKYYGYT
TRBV27	TRBD2	ASSPPTSGIYEQY
TRBV5-6	.	ASSLGRGTYGYT
TRBV6-6	.	ATSTPRVNTEAF
TRBV27	TRBD2	ASYARLAGGRDTDTQY
TRBV28	TRBD1	AMGDRFQPQH
TRBV4-1	TRBD2	ASSPGLAGVAGELF
TRBV4-1	.	ASSQEPLNSGANVLT
TRBV19	.	ASSIGTVSYEQY
TRBV4-1	TRBD1	ASSQVDRDLLR
TRBV6-1	.	ASTLDRKETQY
TRBV30	.	AWKNGQPNPFYGYT
TRBV18	TRBD2	ASSPGLAGNSYNEQF
TRBV4-1	TRBD2	ASSLRTSAAYEQY
TRBV2	.	ASGRLASSTDKQY
TRBV18	.	ASSPPTPPDTQY
TRBV11-2	.	ASSLSVSVETQY
TRBV15	.	ATSRDVGQLRIYGYT
TRBV13	.	ASSLGGVRRDTEAF
TRBV30	.	AWSVWRIYEQY
TRBV30	.	AWIYAGGGNNEQF
TRBV29-1	TRBD2	SVEAGAGGVNEQF
TRBV6-5	.	ASSYSNSDYGYT